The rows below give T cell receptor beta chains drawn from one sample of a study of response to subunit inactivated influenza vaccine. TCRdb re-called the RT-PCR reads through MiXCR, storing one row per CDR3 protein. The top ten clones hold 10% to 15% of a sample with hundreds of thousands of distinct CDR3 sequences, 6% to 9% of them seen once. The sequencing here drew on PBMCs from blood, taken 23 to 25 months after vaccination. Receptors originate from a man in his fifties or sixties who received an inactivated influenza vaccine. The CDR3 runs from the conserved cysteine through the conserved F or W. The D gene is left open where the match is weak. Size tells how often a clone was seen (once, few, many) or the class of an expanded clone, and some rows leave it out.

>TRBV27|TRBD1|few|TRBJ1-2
TGTGCCAGCAGCCCCGACAGGGTTGGTGGCTACACCTTC
CASSPDRVGGYTF
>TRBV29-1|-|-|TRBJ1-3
TGCAGCGGGGGGATCGGAAACACCATATATTTT
CSGGIGNTIYF
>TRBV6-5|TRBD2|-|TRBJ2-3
TGTGCCAGCAGTTTCAGGAGCGGGGACTCCACAGATACGCAGTATTTT
CASSFRSGDSTDTQYF
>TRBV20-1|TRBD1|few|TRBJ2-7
TGCAGTGCTAGAGACATGAGGGGGCTCCAATACGAGCAGTACTTC
CSARDMRGLQYEQYF
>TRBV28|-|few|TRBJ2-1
TGTGCCAGCAGTGACTCCCTCCAAGTCTTTGGGTTCTTC
CASSDSLQVFGFF
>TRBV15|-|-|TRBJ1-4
TGTGCCACCAGCAGAGTAGGGGTGGAAAAACTGTTTTTT
CATSRVGVEKLFF
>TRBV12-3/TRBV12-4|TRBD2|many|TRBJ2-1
TGTGCCAGCAGTTCCCTAGCGGGGAGCTACAATGAGCAGTTCTTC
CASSSLAGSYNEQFF
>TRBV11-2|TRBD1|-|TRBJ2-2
TGTGCCAGCAGCCAACGACAGGGGCTGAACACCGGGGAGCTGTTTTTT
CASSQRQGLNTGELFF
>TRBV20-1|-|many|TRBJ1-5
TGCAGTGCTAGAGGGCCCAGCGGGGCTGTTAGCAATCAGCCCCAGCATTTT
CSARGPSGAVSNQPQHF
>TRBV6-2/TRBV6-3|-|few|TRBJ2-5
TGTGCCAGCAGTTACGGCCGGGAGACCCAGTACTTC
CASSYGRETQYF
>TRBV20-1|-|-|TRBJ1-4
TGCAGTGCTAGTATGGACCGGAGCGGAAAACTGTTTTTT
CSASMDRSGKLFF
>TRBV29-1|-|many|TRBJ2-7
TGCAGCGGCCTAGCAGAGTCCTACGAGCAGTACTTC
CSGLAESYEQYF
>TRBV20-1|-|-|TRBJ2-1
TGCAGTGCTAGAGATCCCCTAGCGCCATCCTACAATGAGCAGTTCTTC
CSARDPLAPSYNEQFF
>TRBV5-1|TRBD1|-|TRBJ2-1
TGCGCCAGCAGCTTGGGGGACAGGGTTCGCATGGTTGAGCAGTTCTTC
CASSLGDRVRMVEQFF
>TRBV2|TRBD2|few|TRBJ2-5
TGTGCCAGCAGTGTGGATAGCGGGATGGAGACCCAGTACTTC
CASSVDSGMETQYF
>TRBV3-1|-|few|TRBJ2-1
TGTGCCAGCAGCCCCTATACTAGAGACAATGAGCAGTTCTTC
CASSPYTRDNEQFF
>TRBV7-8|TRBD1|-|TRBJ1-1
TGTGCCAGCAGCTTAGTTTCCAGGGGGATGAACACTGAAGCTTTCTTT
CASSLVSRGMNTEAFF
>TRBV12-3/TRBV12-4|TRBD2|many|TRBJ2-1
TGTGCCAGCAGTTTTGAGCGGGGGGATCTTGAGCAGTTCTTC
CASSFERGDLEQFF
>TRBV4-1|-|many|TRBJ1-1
TGCGCCAGCAGCCAAGTTGGTAATGAAGCTTTCTTT
CASSQVGNEAFF
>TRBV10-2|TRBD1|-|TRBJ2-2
TGCGCCAGCAGCACAGGGGTTGACACCGGGGAGCTGTTTTTT
CASSTGVDTGELFF
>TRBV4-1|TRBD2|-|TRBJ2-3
TGCGCCAGCAGCCGCGGCTTAGCGGGCTTCCCAGATACGCAGTATTTT
CASSRGLAGFPDTQYF
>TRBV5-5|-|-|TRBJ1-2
TGTGCCAGCAGCGGAACAGGGATCGGCGGCTACACCTTC
CASSGTGIGGYTF
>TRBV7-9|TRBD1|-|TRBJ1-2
TGTGCCAGCAGCATACCGGGACAGGGGGCAGTTGGCTACACCTTC
CASSIPGQGAVGYTF
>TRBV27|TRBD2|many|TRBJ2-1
TGTGCCAGTTCGGGACTAGCGGGGGGATACACCTACAATGAGCAGTTCTTC
CASSGLAGGYTYNEQFF
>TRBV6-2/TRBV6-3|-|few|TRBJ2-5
TGTGCCAGCAGTTACACAGCTAGAGAGACCCAGTACTTC
CASSYTARETQYF
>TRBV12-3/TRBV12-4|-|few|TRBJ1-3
TGTGCCAGCAGTTTCGTGACTCGGGGAAACACCATATATTTT
CASSFVTRGNTIYF
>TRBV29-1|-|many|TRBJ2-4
TGCAGCGCGAGGACCTACCTTCAAGGAGCCAAAAACATTCAGTACTTC
CSARTYLQGAKNIQYF
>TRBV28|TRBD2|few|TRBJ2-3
TGTGCCAGCAGTTTACCTAGCGGGATGACAGATACGCAGTATTTT
CASSLPSGMTDTQYF
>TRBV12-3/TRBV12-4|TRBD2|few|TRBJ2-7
TGTGCCAGCAGTTTAAAACTAGCGGGGGTCTACGAGCGGTACTTC
CASSLKLAGVYERYF
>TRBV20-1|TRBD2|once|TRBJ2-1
TGCTGTGCCCCGCGGCAGGCTCGCGGGAGCCGACCGCATGAGCAGTTCTTC
CCAPRQARGSRPHEQFF
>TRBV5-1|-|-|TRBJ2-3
TGCGCCAGCAGCTTGGTTTCCGGAGATACGCAGTATTTT
CASSLVSGDTQYF
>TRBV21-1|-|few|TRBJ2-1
TGTGCCAGCAGCAAAGCTCCCAGCGGCATCTCCTACAATGAGCAGTTCTTC
CASSKAPSGISYNEQFF
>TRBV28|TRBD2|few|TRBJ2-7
TGTGCCAGCAGCGACTATAGCGGGGGCAGCTACGAGCAGTACTTC
CASSDYSGGSYEQYF
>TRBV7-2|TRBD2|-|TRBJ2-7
TGTGCCAGCAGCGGGGTAGCGGGGACTACCTACGAGCAGTACTTC
CASSGVAGTTYEQYF
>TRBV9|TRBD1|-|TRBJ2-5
TGTGCCAGCAGCGTAGTCCCGGGACAGCAAGAGACCCAGTACTTC
CASSVVPGQQETQYF
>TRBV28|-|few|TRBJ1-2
TGTGCCAGCAGGCCTCCGGGACAAATCTATGGCTACACCTTC
CASRPPGQIYGYTF
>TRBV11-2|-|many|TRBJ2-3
TGTGCCAGCAGCCAGAGAGACGGCTCTACAGATACGCAGTATTTT
CASSQRDGSTDTQYF
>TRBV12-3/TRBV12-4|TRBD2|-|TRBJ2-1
TGTGCCAGCAGTTTAATGGGACTAAAGTACAATGAGCAGTTCTTC
CASSLMGLKYNEQFF
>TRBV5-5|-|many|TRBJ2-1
TGTGCCAGCGCGAACGGGCACTACAATGAGCAGTTCTTC
CASANGHYNEQFF
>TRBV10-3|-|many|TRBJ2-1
TGTGCCATCAGTGAGTCCGGGAACTACCTACAGTTCTTC
CAISESGNYLQFF
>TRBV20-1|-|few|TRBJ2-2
TGCAGTGCCAGTCAGGTTTCCACCGGGGAGCTGTTTTTT
CSASQVSTGELFF
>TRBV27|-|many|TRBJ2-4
TGTGCCAGCAGTTTACGGGCAGCCAAAAACATTCAGTACTTC
CASSLRAAKNIQYF
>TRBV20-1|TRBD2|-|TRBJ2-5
TGCAGTGCTAGAGATATAACTAGCGGGGGAACGACCCAGTACTTC
CSARDITSGGTTQYF
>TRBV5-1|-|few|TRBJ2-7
TGCGCCAGCAGCTTGGGGGGGCGCAGTTTCGACGAGCAGTACTTC
CASSLGGRSFDEQYF